Below, 2 T cell receptor beta chains from the same sample are listed, as sequenced in a study of regulatory T cells in long-lasting Graves disease (dated by TCRdb to the early 2020s). Libraries were made using multiplex PCR. These reads were obtained on an Illumina HiSeq 4000. iRepertoire HTBI primers and Arm-PCR amplification of CDR3 regions were used to construct TCR beta libraries. TCRdb's own reprocessing of the public reads used fastp at Q25 and MiXCR and kept productive beta chains. When rows share a CDR3 protein, they turn into one entry using the most common DNA and genes. This sample has a few hundred thousand distinct CDR3 sequences in its table, and about a quarter of those were observed once. In total, the top ten clones hold about a quarter of the sample. This specimen's time point label, interpreted: persistent/refractory GD, antithyroid drugs over 5 years with positive TRAb. RNA was extracted from PBMCs in TRIzol for both TCR sequencing and RNA sequencing.

The sequenced sample was peripheral blood mononuclear cells (PBMCs), obtained when the disease was refractory, from a patient treated with antithyroid drugs. These receptors originate from a female donor with Graves disease.

This clonotype was detected many times. The rearrangement uses TRBV2 and TRBJ2-1, with D perhaps matching TRBD1 (5 bases). The germline gives CDR1 SNHLY, CDR2 FYNNEI. Trimming removed 6 bases from V and 6 bases from J, with 9 bases in between. This CDR3 region has 12 residues. CDR3 sequence: CASRAGSNEQFF. The CDR3 DNA reads as TGTGCCAGCAGGGCAGGGTCCAATGAGCAGTTCTTC.

The V call is TRBV5-1, the J call TRBJ2-5; D tentatively fits TRBD1 or TRBD2 (6 bases each). CDR3 size: 14 residues. Trimming removed 0 bases from V and 5 bases from J, with 11 bases in between. Germline V gene sequence: CDR1 SGHRS, CDR2 YFSETQ. CDR3 region: CASSLDGGHETQYF. The CDR3 coding sequence is TGCGCCAGCAGCTTGGATGGGGGGCATGAGACCCAGTACTTC.